These T cell receptor beta chains were read from a single sample in a study of TIL therapy for anti-PD-1-resistant metastatic lung cancer. TCRdb keeps only in-frame clones here, not all; method: immunoSEQ multiplex PCR. The sample has roughly 20,000 clones, about 70% seen once; the top ten hold over 1.5%. The sequencing here drew on blood, taken at baseline. These receptors were collected from a person aged 30 to 80 with non-small cell lung cancer. The CDR3 runs from the conserved cysteine through the conserved F or W. A D gene is named only where the DNA matches it firmly. Only some rows state a clone size, as once, few, many or a class for expanded clones.

d_call j_call clone_size v_call cdr3_aa cdr3_nt
. TRBJ2-3 few TRBV9 CASSVLGVDTQYF TGTGCCAGCAGTGTTTTAGGGGTAGATACGCAGTATTTT
. TRBJ2-7 . TRBV6-5 CATSSRGWGEQYF TGTGCCACCTCAAGCCGGGGCTGGGGAGAGCAGTACTTC
. TRBJ1-1 . TRBV11-1 CASSLGRYNTEAFF TGTGCCAGCAGCTTAGGACGGTACAACACTGAAGCTTTCTTT
. TRBJ2-7 . TRBV27 CASSKPGGSYEQYF TGTGCCAGCAGCAAACCAGGGGGGTCCTACGAGCAGTACTTC
TRBD1 TRBJ2-7 . TRBV19 CASSIVFGTVDYEQYF TGTGCCAGTAGTATAGTATTCGGGACAGTTGACTACGAGCAGTACTTC
. TRBJ2-3 . TRBV10-3 CAIMGPGEDTQYF TGTGCCATCATGGGACCGGGAGAAGATACGCAGTATTTT
. TRBJ1-5 . TRBV28 CASSLYRQPQHF TGTGCCAGCAGTTTATATCGGCAGCCCCAGCATTTT
. TRBJ2-1 . TRBV5-6 CASSPRGYNEQFF TGTGCCAGCAGCCCCCGAGGTTACAATGAGCAGTTCTTC
. TRBJ1-2 . TRBV10-3 CAISEAGTVGYTF TGTGCCATCAGTGAGGCAGGGACGGTTGGCTACACCTTC
TRBD2 TRBJ2-1 . TRBV5-1 CASSLAGTSGGAYNEQFF TGCGCCAGCAGCTTGGCCGGCACTAGCGGGGGGGCTTACAATGAGCAGTTCTTC
. TRBJ2-3 . TRBV7-9 CASSLPTTQHTQYF TGTGCCAGCAGCTTACCGACGACTCAGCATACGCAGTATTTT
TRBD2 TRBJ2-1 . TRBV4-1 CASSQPGLAGGPRKYNEQFF TGCGCCAGCAGCCAACCGGGACTAGCGGGAGGGCCCCGAAAATACAATGAGCAGTTCTTC
. TRBJ2-5 . TRBV5-1 CASSLGGVKETQYF TGCGCCAGCAGCTTGGGGGGTGTGAAAGAGACCCAGTACTTC
TRBD1 TRBJ2-6 . TRBV19 CASSTPPGQGVSGANVLTF TGTGCCAGTAGCACCCCACCGGGACAGGGGGTGTCTGGGGCCAACGTCCTGACTTTC
. TRBJ1-1 . TRBV7-2 CASSSRGPTGTEAFF TGTGCCAGCAGCTCCAGGGGCCCTACAGGCACTGAAGCTTTCTTT
. TRBJ1-4 . TRBV27 CASSLTPLMKKLFF TGTGCCAGCAGTTTAACGCCGTTAATGAAAAAACTGTTTTTT
TRBD1 TRBJ2-3 . TRBV30 CAWSGTVIVDTQYF TGTGCCTGGTCCGGGACAGTAATAGTAGATACGCAGTATTTT
TRBD1 TRBJ1-6 . TRBV24-1 CARGDRPGSPLHF TGTGCCAGGGGGGACAGGCCGGGATCACCCCTCCACTTT
TRBD2 TRBJ2-1 . TRBV7-2 CASSSSSGVYNEQFF TGTGCCAGCAGCTCATCCAGCGGGGTTTACAATGAGCAGTTCTTC
. TRBJ1-2 . TRBV7-2 CASSLATRSSYTF TGTGCCAGCAGCTTAGCTACGAGGTCCAGCTACACCTTC
. TRBJ1-5 . TRBV7-3 CASSLTKDQPQHF TGTGCCAGCAGCTTAACTAAAGATCAGCCCCAGCATTTT
. TRBJ2-2 . TRBV2 CASRAFVSAGGELFF TGTGCCAGCAGGGCTTTCGTCTCGGCCGGCGGGGAGCTGTTTTTT
. TRBJ1-5 . TRBV7-2 CASSLRSNQPQHF TGTGCCAGCAGCTTACGTAGCAATCAGCCCCAGCATTTT
. TRBJ1-5 once TRBV10-3 CAISELWGQNQPQHF TGTGCCATCAGTGAACTGTGGGGGCAAAATCAGCCCCAGCATTTT
TRBD2 TRBJ2-2 few TRBV2 CASADGRANTGELFF TGTGCCAGCGCAGATGGGAGGGCGAACACCGGGGAGCTGTTTTTT
. TRBJ2-5 . TRBV29-1 CSERVYQETQYF TGCAGCGAGAGGGTTTACCAAGAGACCCAGTACTTC
TRBD1 TRBJ2-1 . TRBV5-6 CASSGVGTGYNEQFF TGTGCCAGCAGCGGAGTTGGGACAGGCTACAATGAGCAGTTCTTC
TRBD1 TRBJ1-4 . TRBV7-9 CASSLGAGGQEKLFF TGTGCCAGCAGCTTAGGTGCAGGGGGCCAGGAAAAACTGTTTTTT
. TRBJ2-3 . TRBV11-3 CASSLKQEDTQYF TGTGCCAGCAGCCTCAAACAGGAAGATACGCAGTATTTT
TRBD1 TRBJ1-5 . TRBV12-5 CASGLVWTGQGAGNQPQHF TGTGCTAGTGGTTTGGTATGGACGGGACAGGGGGCAGGTAATCAGCCCCAGCATTTT
. TRBJ1-4 . TRBV5-1 CASSLGATNEKLFF TGCGCCAGCAGCTTGGGGGCAACTAATGAAAAACTGTTTTTT
. TRBJ2-7 . TRBV19 CASSIRDTNYEQYF TGTGCCAGTAGTATTCGGGACACCAACTACGAGCAGTACTTC
. TRBJ2-5 . TRBV7-9 CASSSTDTPWGETQYF TGTGCCAGCAGCTCCACTGACACCCCTTGGGGTGAGACCCAGTACTTC
. TRBJ1-5 . TRBV6-5 CASTNYQPQHF TGTGCCAGCACCAACTATCAGCCCCAGCATTTT
TRBD1 TRBJ2-7 . TRBV5-1 CASSRTGGAYEQYF TGCGCCAGCAGCAGGACAGGGGGCGCCTACGAGCAGTACTTC
. TRBJ1-2 . TRBV18 CASSPPGLGRGYTF TGTGCCAGCTCACCACCGGGCCTCGGGCGCGGCTACACCTTC
TRBD2 TRBJ2-5 . TRBV7-6 CASSSRLAGGAETQYF TGTGCCAGCAGCTCTAGACTAGCGGGAGGGGCGGAGACCCAGTACTTC
. TRBJ2-6 few TRBV2 CASSESPSARANVLTF TGTGCCAGCAGTGAATCTCCGTCGGCGCGGGCCAACGTCCTGACTTTC
. TRBJ1-3 . TRBV7-2 CASSLRGESSGNTIYF TGTGCCAGCAGCCTACGGGGGGAGAGCTCTGGAAACACCATATATTTT
TRBD2 TRBJ2-5 . TRBV5-4 CASSRGTSGQETQYF TGTGCCAGCAGCCGAGGGACTAGCGGGCAAGAGACCCAGTACTTC
. TRBJ2-7 . TRBV2 CASHQQLANYEQYF TGTGCCAGCCACCAGCAACTAGCCAACTACGAGCAGTACTTC
TRBD1 TRBJ1-3 once TRBV18 CASSPTGADFSGNTIYF TGTGCCAGCTCACCCACAGGGGCCGACTTCTCTGGAAACACCATATATTTT
TRBD2 TRBJ2-7 few TRBV2 CASRASGSSHEQYF TGTGCCAGCAGGGCTAGCGGGAGTTCCCACGAGCAGTACTTC
TRBD1 TRBJ1-5 . TRBV2 CASSDRVNQPQHF TGTGCCAGCAGCGACAGGGTAAATCAGCCCCAGCATTTT
. TRBJ1-1 . TRBV12-3/TRBV12-4 CASYRNTEAFF TGTGCCAGCTACCGGAACACTGAAGCTTTCTTT
. TRBJ1-3 . TRBV3-1/TRBV3-2 CASSQEQGTGNTIYF TGTGCCAGCAGCCAAGAACAAGGGACCGGAAACACCATATATTTT
. TRBJ1-1 . TRBV24-1 CATSVEGYAEAFF TGTGCCACCAGTGTTGAGGGTTACGCTGAAGCTTTCTTT
TRBD2 TRBJ2-7 few TRBV5-4 CASSRSGGSGRESVYF TGTGCCAGCAGCCGTAGTGGGGGGAGCGGGAGGGAATCCGTGTACTTC
. TRBJ1-5 . TRBV5-6 CASSSGNQPQHF TGTGCCAGCAGCTCGGGAAATCAGCCCCAGCATTTT
TRBD1 TRBJ1-4 . TRBV10-3 CATRDSSTNEKLFF TGTGCCACCCGGGACAGCTCAACTAATGAAAAACTGTTTTTT
. TRBJ2-1 . TRBV5-1 CASSVAVTNNEQFF TGCGCCAGCAGCGTAGCGGTTACTAACAATGAGCAGTTCTTC
. TRBJ1-2 few TRBV20-1 CSASRQIGVYGYTF TGCAGTGCTAGTAGACAAATCGGGGTTTATGGCTACACCTTC
TRBD1 TRBJ2-7 . TRBV5-1 CASSLAGGLYGQYF TGCGCCAGCAGCTTGGCAGGGGGCCTCTACGGGCAGTACTTC
. TRBJ1-2 . TRBV3-1/TRBV3-2 CASSQGRGINYGYTF TGTGCCAGCAGCCAAGGAAGGGGGATCAACTATGGCTACACCTTC
. TRBJ1-6 few TRBV7-3 CASSLDRHSPLHF TGTGCCAGCAGCCTCGACAGGCACTCACCCCTCCACTTT
. TRBJ1-3 few TRBV7-2 CASSLYSNGNTIYF TGTGCCAGCAGCTTATATTCCAATGGAAACACCATATATTTT
. TRBJ1-1 few TRBV5-1 CASKPGTGYTEAFF TGCGCCAGCAAACCCGGAACAGGGTACACTGAAGCTTTCTTT
TRBD2 TRBJ2-3 few TRBV9 CASSPRGGLTDTQYF TGTGCCAGCAGCCCCCGGGGGGGGCTCACAGATACGCAGTATTTT
. TRBJ2-3 medium-sized TRBV5-1 CASSLRNTQYF TGCGCCAGCAGCTTGAGAAATACGCAGTATTTT
TRBD2 TRBJ2-3 . TRBV10-2 CVSWTSAGRDTQYF TGCGTCAGTTGGACTAGCGCCGGGAGGGATACGCAGTATTTT